The TCR beta chain described here comes from a study of Graves' ophthalmopathy and Graves' hyperthyroidism. The authors used Ficoll-Paque density gradient centrifugation to separate PBMCs. The input was approximately 10 ml of fresh peripheral blood. TCR beta CDR3 regions were amplified from RNA transcripts. Scientists carried out first-round RT-PCR using HTBI primers and then a second-round multiplex PCR. TCRdb ran MiXCR on the multiplex PCR reads and lists one entry per CDR3 protein. This sample has about 700,000 distinct CDR3 sequences, with under 50% found just once. Broader study findings: Appearing in blood as well were most expanded thyroid clonotypes above 0.001 frequency.

Of note for this clonotype: Its antigen is currently unknown.

Per germline, CDR1 ENHRY and CDR2 SYGVKD. This CDR3 is 12 amino acids long. The germline V and J ends were trimmed by 9 bases and 2 bases, with 11 bases remaining between them. This chain joins TRBV10-3 and TRBJ2-7; D remains unclear. The material sequenced was peripheral blood. The TCR comes from an adult man with Graves' ophthalmopathy. CDR3: CAIADTAYEQYF. The CDR3 nucleotides are TGTGCCATAGCCGACACCGCCTACGAGCAGTACTTC.